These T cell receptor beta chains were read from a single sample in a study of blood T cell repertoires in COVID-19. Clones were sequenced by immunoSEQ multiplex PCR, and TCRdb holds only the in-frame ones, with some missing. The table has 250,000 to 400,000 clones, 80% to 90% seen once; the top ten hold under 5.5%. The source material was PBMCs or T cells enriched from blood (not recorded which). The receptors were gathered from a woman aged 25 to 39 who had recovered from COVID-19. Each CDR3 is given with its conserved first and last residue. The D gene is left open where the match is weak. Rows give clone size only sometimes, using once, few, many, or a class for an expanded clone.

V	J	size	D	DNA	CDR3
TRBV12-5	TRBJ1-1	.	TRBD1	TGTGCTAGTGGTTGGGGGACAGCGAACACTGAAGCTTTCTTT	CASGWGTANTEAFF
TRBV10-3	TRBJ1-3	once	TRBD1	TGTGCCACCGGGGACAGGAGCTCTGGAAACACCATATATTTT	CATGDRSSGNTIYF
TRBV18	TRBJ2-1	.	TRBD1	TGTGCCAGCTCACGGACAGGGGGCATATACAATGAGCAGTTCTTC	CASSRTGGIYNEQFF
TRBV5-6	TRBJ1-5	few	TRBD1	TGTGCCAGCAGCCCGGGACAGGGTAATCAGCCCCAGCATTTT	CASSPGQGNQPQHF
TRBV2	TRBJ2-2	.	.	TGTGCCAGCAGTTGGTCTACCACCGGGGAGCTGTTTTTT	CASSWSTTGELFF
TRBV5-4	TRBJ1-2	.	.	TGTGCCAGCAGCGTCTTACAGTTTAACTATGGCTACACCTTC	CASSVLQFNYGYTF
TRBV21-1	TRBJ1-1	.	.	TGTGCCAGCAGCGGAGACAGGGGGATGAACACTGAAGCTTTCTTT	CASSGDRGMNTEAFF
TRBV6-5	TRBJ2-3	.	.	TGTGCCAGCAGTTACTGGGGCAAACTAGATACGCAGTATTTT	CASSYWGKLDTQYF
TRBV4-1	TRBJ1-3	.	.	TGCGCCAGCAGCCAAGTGGCAGCTGGAAACACCATATATTTT	CASSQVAAGNTIYF
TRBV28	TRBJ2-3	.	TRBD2	TGTGCCAGCGGTGCGGGGGACACAGATACGCAGTATTTT	CASGAGDTDTQYF
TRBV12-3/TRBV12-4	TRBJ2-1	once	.	TGTGCCAGCAGCTTACAGGACAATGAGCAGTTCTTC	CASSLQDNEQFF
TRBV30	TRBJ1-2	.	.	TGTGCCTGGAGTCCGGGGGGCTACGGCTACACCTTC	CAWSPGGYGYTF
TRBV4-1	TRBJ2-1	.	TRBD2	TGCGCCAGCAGCCAAGGGGGAGGGAATGAGCAGTTCTTC	CASSQGGGNEQFF
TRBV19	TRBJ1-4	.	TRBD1	TGTGCCAGTAGTATGGACAACAGGGGTCGACCTGAAAAACTGTTTTTT	CASSMDNRGRPEKLFF
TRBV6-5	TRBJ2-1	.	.	TGTGCCAGCAGTCGGGAACACCCGGTCTTC	CASSREHPVF
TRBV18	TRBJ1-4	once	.	TGTGCCAGCTCACCCGGGAATGAAAAACTGTTTTTT	CASSPGNEKLFF
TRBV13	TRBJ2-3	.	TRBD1	TGTGCCAGCAAGGGACAGGGGGCAGATACGCAGTATTTT	CASKGQGADTQYF
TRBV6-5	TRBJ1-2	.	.	TGTGCCAGCAGTTACTCGATCGGCGGCTATGGCTACACCTTC	CASSYSIGGYGYTF
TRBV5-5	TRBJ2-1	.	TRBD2	TGTGCCAGCAGCGTCTTAGCGGGGGGGTACAATGAGCAGTTCTTC	CASSVLAGGYNEQFF
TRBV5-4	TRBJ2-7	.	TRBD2	TGTGCCAGCAGCTTGATGGCGGGGGGCCGATACGAGCAGTACTTC	CASSLMAGGRYEQYF
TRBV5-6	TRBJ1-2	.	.	TGTGCCAGCAGCTTGCCAGGGTATGGCTACACCTTC	CASSLPGYGYTF
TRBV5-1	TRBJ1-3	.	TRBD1	TGCGCCAGCAGCGAAGGGACAGGAGCTGCTGGAAACACCATATATTTT	CASSEGTGAAGNTIYF
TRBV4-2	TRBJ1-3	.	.	TGTGCCAGCAGGGAGTATGAAAACACCATATATTTT	CASREYENTIYF
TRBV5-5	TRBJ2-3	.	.	TGTGCCAGCAGCTGGTTGGGCGGCACAGATACGCAGTATTTT	CASSWLGGTDTQYF
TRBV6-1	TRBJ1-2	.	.	TGTGCCAGCAGTGAAAGGATCGGGACTAGCGGCTACACCTTC	CASSERIGTSGYTF
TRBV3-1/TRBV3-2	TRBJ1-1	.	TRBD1	TGTGCCAGCAGCCTGGGGACAGCGGGCGCTTTCTTT	CASSLGTAGAFF
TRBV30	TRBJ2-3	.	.	TGTGCCTCCAGGGTAGGGGATACGCAGTATTTT	CASRVGDTQYF
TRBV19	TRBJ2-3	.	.	TGTGCCAGTGGTGTATCGCAGGGAACAGATACGCAGTATTTT	CASGVSQGTDTQYF
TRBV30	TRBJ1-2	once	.	TGTGCCTGGACCCGAGGCTATGGCTACACCTTC	CAWTRGYGYTF
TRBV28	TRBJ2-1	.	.	TGTGCCAGCAGTATAGGGAGAGCCTCCTACAATGAGCAGTTCTTC	CASSIGRASYNEQFF
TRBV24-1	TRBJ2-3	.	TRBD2	TGTGCCACCAGTCCAGGGGCTAGCGGGGGGGGCACAGATACGCAGTATTTT	CATSPGASGGGTDTQYF
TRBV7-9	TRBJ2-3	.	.	TGTGCCAGCAGTTACGGGGGGCTCCTTAGCACAGATACGCAGTATTTT	CASSYGGLLSTDTQYF
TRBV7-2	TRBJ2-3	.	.	TGTGCCAGCAGCTTGGCGGGCCCTCTCACAGATACGCAGTATTTT	CASSLAGPLTDTQYF
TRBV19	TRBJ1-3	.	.	TGTGCCAGTAGTTTTCAACGAGGGAATTCTGGAAACACCATATATTTT	CASSFQRGNSGNTIYF
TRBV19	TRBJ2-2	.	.	TGTGCCAGTAGTATAGGGGCAGAGAACACCGGGGAGCTGTTTTTT	CASSIGAENTGELFF
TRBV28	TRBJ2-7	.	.	TGTGCCAGCAGTTCCCAGGGAAGCTCCTACGAGCAGTACTTC	CASSSQGSSYEQYF
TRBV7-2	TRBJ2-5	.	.	TGTGCCAGCAGCTTCAGGCAGCTCCAAGAGACCCAGTACTTC	CASSFRQLQETQYF
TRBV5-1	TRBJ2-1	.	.	TGCGCCAGCAGCTCGTCAGGGGTTGGGTCGTACAATGAGCAGTTCTTC	CASSSSGVGSYNEQFF
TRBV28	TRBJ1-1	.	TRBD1	TGTGCCAGCAGTTTACCAACAGGGGTCGGGAACACTGAAGCTTTCTTT	CASSLPTGVGNTEAFF
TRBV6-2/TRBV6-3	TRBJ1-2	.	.	TGTGCCAGCAGTTACTCTAGGGGCAGAACTAACTATGGCTACACCTTC	CASSYSRGRTNYGYTF
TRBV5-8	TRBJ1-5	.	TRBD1	TGTGCCAGCAGCCGGACAGGAGTGGGTCAGCCCCAGCATTTT	CASSRTGVGQPQHF
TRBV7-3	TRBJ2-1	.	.	TGTGCCAGCAGCTTAAAGCGGAGCTCCTACAATGAGCAGTTCTTC	CASSLKRSSYNEQFF
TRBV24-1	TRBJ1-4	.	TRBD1	TGTGCCACCAACCTTGGGGGACAGGGGAGTGAAAAACTGTTTTTT	CATNLGGQGSEKLFF
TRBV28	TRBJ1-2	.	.	TGTGCCAGCCAGAATACTAACTATGGCTACACCTTC	CASQNTNYGYTF
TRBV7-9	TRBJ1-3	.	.	TGTGCCAGCAGCTTAATTCACTCTGGAAACACCATATATTTT	CASSLIHSGNTIYF
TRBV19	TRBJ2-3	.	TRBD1	TGTGCCAGTAGTAGACGGGACAGGGGTAGCACAGATACGCAGTATTTT	CASSRRDRGSTDTQYF
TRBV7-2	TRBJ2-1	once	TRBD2	TGTGCCAGCAGCTTAGGAGGGCGGGGGGCGTACAATGAGCAGTTCTTC	CASSLGGRGAYNEQFF